The 24 T cell receptor beta chains in this list originate from one sample, sequenced in a study of technical replicates of blood from several donors. Repertoires were generated with immunoSEQ multiplex PCR, while TCRdb's copy carries only in-frame clones and drops some. Of 50,000 to 65,000 clones listed, roughly 89% are singletons. Material for sequencing was PBMCs. The source is a human donor in good health. Some clones in this sample may be carry-over from other donors' samples.

The chain recombines TRBV19 with TRBJ1-3, with TRBD1 matching 7 bases. The CDR3 runs 15 residues. Germline lookup yields CDR1 LNHDA and CDR2 SQIVND (reference sequence). J gave up 5 bases and V 5 bases, and 9 bases lay outside the gene matches. In DNA form, the CDR3 reads TGTGCCAGTAGTCCCCAAGGGGGCCTTCGAAACACCATATATTTT. Its translation: CASSPQGGLRNTIYF.

The rearrangement uses TRBV4-3 and TRBJ2-5; the match to TRBD1 covers 7 bases. The CDR3 totals 15 residues. J was trimmed by 5 bases and V by 1 base; bases with no gene match: 7. Germline CDR1 reads LGHNA; CDR2 reads YSLEER. The DNA for the CDR3 is TGCGCCAGCAGCCAAGGCACCGACAGGGAGGAGACCCAGTACTTC. Its protein is CASSQGTDREETQYF.

The chain links TRBV7-9 to TRBJ1-5; no clear D. CDR1 SEHNR and CDR2 FQNEAQ come from the germline V gene (reference sequence). V was pared by 6 bases and J by 0 bases, with 9 bases between. CDR3 size: 14 residues. The CDR3 DNA is TGTGCCAGCAGTTTGGGCTATAGCAATCAGCCCCAGCATTTT. Its translation: CASSLGYSNQPQHF.

The chain is built from TRBV7-2 and TRBJ2-3, with 10 nucleotides matching TRBD2. The CDR3 is made up of 16 amino acids. Germline CDR1 is SGHTA and CDR2 is FQGNSA. Germline trimming cut 2 bases from V and 0 bases from J; bases unmatched to any gene: 2. The CDR3 reads CASSLISGRSTDTQYF. The CDR3 DNA sequence: TGTGCCAGCAGCTTAATTAGCGGGAGGAGCACAGATACGCAGTATTTT. The full variable domain, in which reference TRBV7-2 and TRBJ2-3 provide the parts outside the CDR3, is GAGVSQSPSNKVTEKGKDVELRCDPISGHTALYWYRQSLGQGLEFLIYFQGNSAPDKSGLPSDRFSAERTGGSVSTLTIQRTQQEDSAVYLCASSLISGRSTDTQYFGPGTRLTVL.

The chain couples TRBV6-5 to TRBJ1-2; 7 bases are a match to TRBD1. Germline-derived CDR1 and CDR2 are MNHEY and SVGAGI. V was clipped by 4 bases and J by 7 bases; unmatched bases: 6. This CDR3 has 13 residues. Here the CDR3 DNA reads TGTGCCAGCAGTTCTTCAGGGGGAGGTGGCTACACCTTC. Translating gives CASSSSGGGGYTF.

This clone has only a few counts. The rearrangement uses TRBV7-2 and TRBJ2-2; 9 bases map to TRBD2. With 1 base clipped from V and 7 bases from J, the junction kept 7 bases outside the gene matches. CDR3 length: 16 residues. CDR1 is SGHTA and CDR2 is FQGNSA in the germline V gene. The CDR3 loop reads CASSLGAGGLSGELFF. The DNA for the CDR3 is TGTGCCAGCAGCTTAGGAGCGGGAGGTCTAAGCGGGGAGCTGTTTTTT.

The rearrangement uses TRBV13 and TRBJ1-2, with D possibly being TRBD1 (5 bases). The ends were cut back, 0 bases at V and 0 bases at J, with 11 bases in the middle. The CDR3 totals 16 residues. Germline V CDR1 and CDR2: PRHDT, FYEKMQ (reference sequence). The CDR3 reads CASSLGTASANYGYTF. CDR3 in DNA: TGTGCCAGCAGCTTAGGGACAGCCTCAGCTAACTATGGCTACACCTTC.

The chain joins TRBV19 to TRBJ1-1; D not resolved. The CDR3 has 13 amino acids. The germline V gene has CDR1 LNHDA and CDR2 SQIVND (reference sequence). The V gene lost 8 bases and the J gene lost 5 bases, with 15 bases spanning the gap. In DNA form, the CDR3 reads TGTGCCAGTTCACTTTGGTCGAGGACTGAAGCTTTCTTT. It encodes CASSLWSRTEAFF. The whole variable domain, remainder taken from reference TRBV19 and TRBJ1-1, is DGGITQSPKYLFRKEGQNVTLSCEQNLNHDAMYWYRQDPGQGLRLIYYSQIVNDFQKGDIAEGYSVSREKKESFPLTVTSAQKNPTAFYLCASSLWSRTEAFFGQGTRLTVV.

CDR3 protein: CASSGGQSSYNSPLHF. The CDR3, as DNA: TGTGCCAGCAGTGGGGGACAGAGCTCCTATAATTCACCCCTCCACTTT. This rearrangement joins TRBV2 to TRBJ1-6; 7 bases are shared with TRBD1. This CDR3 region has 16 residues. Losses at the gene ends were 4 bases for V and 0 bases for J; bases not matched to a gene: 3. Germline CDR1 SNHLY, CDR2 FYNNEI.

The rearrangement uses TRBV18 and TRBJ1-1; 9 bases line up with TRBD1. Trimming at V came to 5 bases and at J to 3 bases, leaving 1 base not matched to a gene. The CDR3 loop spans 13 amino acids. The germline gives CDR1 KGHSH, CDR2 LQKENI. CDR3 sequence reads: CASSRDRDTEAFF. CDR3 sequence (DNA): TGTGCCAGCTCAAGGGACAGGGACACTGAAGCTTTCTTT. Together with reference TRBV18 and TRBJ1-1, the CDR3 gives the full variable domain: NAGVMQNPRHLVRRRGQEARLRCSPMKGHSHVYWYRQLPEEGLKFMVYLQKENIIDESGMPKERFSAEFPKEGPSILRIQQVVRGDSAAYFCASSRDRDTEAFFGQGTRLTVV.

The chain carries TRBV6-1 and TRBJ2-7; 10 positions match TRBD2. V shed 3 bases and J 5 bases; nucleotides not matched to a gene: 4. Germline lookup yields CDR1 MNHNS and CDR2 SASEGT. The CDR3 is 14 amino acids. The CDR3 protein is CASSDPGLADEQYF. The CDR3 coding sequence is TGTGCCAGCAGTGACCCCGGACTAGCGGACGAGCAGTACTTC.

The chain is built from TRBV5-6 and TRBJ1-2; D is unclear. The CDR3 consists of 15 residues. Germline loops: CDR1 SGHDT, CDR2 YYEEEE. V lost 0 bases to trimming and J lost 6 bases, with 15 bases between them. CDR3: CASSLVSVRGDGYTF. The DNA of the CDR3 is TGTGCCAGCAGCTTGGTATCGGTCCGCGGGGATGGCTACACCTTC.

The J gene is TRBJ2-7, the V gene TRBV2; no reliable D call. V lost 0 bases and J lost 5, with 8 bases in between. CDR3 length equals 13 residues. Looked up from germline, CDR1 is SNHLY and CDR2 is FYNNEI. CDR3 loop: CASSEASPDEQYF. The CDR3 nucleotides are TGTGCCAGCAGTGAAGCGAGTCCGGACGAGCAGTACTTC. The variable domain in full, with the rest retrieved from reference TRBV2 and TRBJ2-7, is EPEVTQTPSHQVTQMGQEVILRCVPISNHLYFYWYRQILGQKVEFLVSFYNNEISEKSEIFDDQFSVERPDGSNFTLKIRSTKLEDSAMYFCASSEASPDEQYFGPGTRLTVT.

This chain uses TRBV10-3 with TRBJ1-6, with D possibly TRBD1 on 5 matching bases. Looked up from germline, CDR1 is ENHRY and CDR2 is SYGVKD. The CDR3 has 14 residues. V dropped 8 bases and J dropped 1 base, with 9 bases sitting between them. CDR3 sequence reads: CAISPGSYNSPLHF. In DNA, the CDR3 is TGTGCCATCTCTCCAGGGTCCTATAATTCACCCCTCCACTTT.

The chain uses TRBV7-9 and TRBJ1-2; D unclear. Germline CDR1 and CDR2: SEHNR and FQNEAQ (reference sequence). This CDR3 has 16 residues. V lost 6 bases to trimming and J lost 8 bases, with 25 bases between them. CDR3 in amino acids: CASSMLSWETLWGYTF. CDR3 nucleotides: TGTGCCAGCAGTATGTTAAGCTGGGAGACCCTCTGGGGCTACACCTTC.

This chain links TRBV6-5 with TRBJ2-7; D uncertain. From germline, CDR1 is MNHEY and CDR2 SVGAGI. Trimming took off 8 bases at V and 0 bases at J, with 11 bases between the two ends. This CDR3 has 13 amino acids. The CDR3 is CASLSESSYEQYF. The CDR3 coding sequence is TGTGCCAGCCTTTCAGAAAGCTCCTACGAGCAGTACTTC.

This rearrangement joins TRBV6-1 to TRBJ1-1; a weak D match, TRBD1 (6 bases). The CDR3 spans 15 residues. Germline V CDR1 and CDR2: MNHNS, SASEGT. Trimming shortened V by 2 bases and J by 1 base, and 11 bases separated the two germline ends. Here the CDR3 reads CASSERGRGNTEAFF. CDR3 DNA: TGTGCCAGCAGTGAAAGGGGCAGGGGGAACACTGAAGCTTTCTTT.

CDR3 coding DNA: TGTGCCATCAGTGCCCGGCAGGGGGCCTATGGCTACACCTTC. Its translation is CAISARQGAYGYTF. This chain joins TRBV10-3 and TRBJ1-2, with 8 bases identical to TRBD1. Germline assignment: CDR1 ENHRY and CDR2 SYGVKD. CDR3 size: 14 residues. J gave up 4 bases and V 4 bases, and 5 bases lay outside the gene matches.

The chain has TRBV7-3 and TRBJ2-5; a possible D gene is TRBD2 (5 bases). The CDR3 spans 14 residues. Per the germline V gene, CDR1 is SGHTA and CDR2 is FQGTGA. Trimming shortened V by 2 bases and J by 2 bases, and 9 bases separated the two germline ends. CDR3 DNA: TGTGCCAGCAGCTTAGGGTTAGCGCAAGAGACCCAGTACTTC. It translates to CASSLGLAQETQYF.

This chain links TRBV7-8 with TRBJ2-1; TRBD2 aligns across 11 bases. Per the germline V gene, CDR1 is SGHVS and CDR2 is FQNEAQ. The CDR3 extends over 15 amino acids. V dropped 1 base and J dropped 8; count of bases not matched to a gene: 4. CDR3 in amino acids: CASSLGTSGWHEQFF. The CDR3 DNA reads TGTGCCAGCAGCTTAGGGACTAGCGGGTGGCATGAGCAGTTCTTC.

The chain employs TRBV7-3 and TRBJ2-5; TRBD1 matches at 8 bases. The CDR3 length is 13 residues. Germline V gene data show CDR1 as SGHTA and CDR2 as FQGTGA. V lost 6 bases, J lost 5 bases, and 5 bases stayed unmatched. The CDR3 region is CASSGQGAETQYF. The CDR3 DNA is TGTGCCAGCAGTGGACAGGGCGCGGAGACCCAGTACTTC. The full variable domain, with the rest looked up from reference TRBV7-3 and TRBJ2-5, is GAGVSQTPSNKVTEKGKYVELRCDPISGHTALYWYRQSLGQGPEFLIYFQGTGAADDSGLPNDRFFAVRPEGSVSTLKIQRTERGDSAVYLCASSGQGAETQYFGPGTRLLVL.

The rearrangement uses TRBV4-3 and TRBJ2-7, with D uncertain. The CDR3 has 14 amino acids. Between the trimmed V and J ends, which lost 4 bases and 2 bases, there was a span of 12 bases. Germline lookup yields CDR1 LGHNA and CDR2 YSLEER. CDR3 residues: CASSLELKTYEQYF. Here the CDR3 DNA reads TGCGCCAGCAGCCTAGAACTTAAAACCTACGAGCAGTACTTC.

The chain employs TRBV11-2 and TRBJ1-3; TRBD1 matches at 7 bases. The CDR3 consists of 14 residues. The V gene's germline CDR1 is SGHAT and CDR2 FQNNGV. Trimming took 4 bases from V and 2 from J; bases not matched to a gene: 2. The CDR3 region has the DNA TGTGCCAGCAGCTACGGGACAGCTGGAAACACCATATATTTT. This sequence encodes CASSYGTAGNTIYF. Using reference TRBV11-2 and TRBJ1-3 for the parts outside the CDR3, the full variable domain is EAGVAQSPRYKIIEKRQSVAFWCNPISGHATLYWYQQILGQGPKLLIQFQNNGVVDDSQLPKDRFSAERLKGVDSTLKIQPAKLEDSAVYLCASSYGTAGNTIYFGEGSWLTVV.

CDR3 sequence (DNA): TGCGCCAGCAGCCAAGTTAACAGCCAAGAGACCCAGTACTTC. This gives the protein CASSQVNSQETQYF. The V and J genes are TRBV4-3 and TRBJ2-5; no definite D call. The CDR3 is 14 amino acids. V lost 1 base, J lost 1 base, and 7 bases lay in between. Germline V gives CDR1 LGHNA, CDR2 YSLEER.